What follows are 9 T cell receptor beta chains derived from one specimen sequenced in a study of blood T cells in healthy people across ages (dated by TCRdb to between 2015 and 2016). The library was made by 5' RACE. The run used an Illumina HiSeq 2500. The second PCR ran for roughly 7 to 11 cycles and used a J-beta primer mix along with a sample-barcoded 5' primer. Using fastp at Q25 and MiXCR, TCRdb reprocessed the public reads and kept productive beta chains. Each entry is one CDR3 protein sequence, shown with its most common DNA and genes. The table for this sample lists around 990,000 distinct CDR3 sequences; approximately 25% of them were counted only once. Around 0.75% of the sample comes from the top ten. The same data also went into a second study, on T cells of mothers and their children.

The specimen was blood. The source is a girl aged 2 to 10 in good health.

CDR3 residues: CASSQVPEFIRLNYGYTF. The CDR3 bases are TGCGCCAGCAGCCAAGTGCCCGAGTTCATCAGACTTAACTATGGCTACACCTTC. The chain uses TRBV4-1 and TRBJ1-2; no clear D. Germline V gene data show CDR1 as MGHRA and CDR2 as YSYEKL. The CDR3 contains 18 residues. The V end was cut by 1 base, the J end by 1 base, with 19 bases between.

This clonotype was counted only a few times. The chain is built from TRBV29-1 and TRBJ2-1; TRBD2 matches 7 bases. V was pared by 7 bases and J by 7 bases, with 7 bases of the junction left unmatched. The V gene's germline CDR1 is SQVTM and CDR2 ANQGSEA. The CDR3 consists of 12 residues. The CDR3 DNA sequence: TGCAGCGCGGGCGGGGGATGGAATGAGCAGTTCTTC. Translation gives CSAGGGWNEQFF.

The chain is built from TRBV28 and TRBJ2-5; 8 bases match TRBD1. Judging by the DNA end, TRBJ2-1 fits better; the J call may be wrong. This CDR3 contains 15 residues. The V gene's germline CDR1 is MDHEN and CDR2 SYDVKM. The CDR3 reads CASSFLTGDQNEQFF. The CDR3 DNA reads as TGTGCCAGCAGTTTCCTGACAGGGGACCAAAATGAGCAGTTCTTC.

This clonotype was counted only a few times. The V and J genes are TRBV18 and TRBJ2-5, with 9 bases identical to TRBD2. Germline V CDR1 and CDR2: KGHSH, LQKENI. V shed 5 bases and J 0 bases; nucleotides not matched to a gene: 4. This CDR3 is 15 amino acids long. The CDR3 loop reads CASSTTSGYQETQYF. CDR3 DNA sequence: TGTGCCAGCTCAACGACTAGCGGTTACCAAGAGACCCAGTACTTC.

V and J are TRBV5-1 and TRBJ1-1; D is possibly TRBD1 (6 bases). The CDR3 has 13 residues. Germline loops: CDR1 SGHRS, CDR2 YFSETQ. Trimming took 0 bases from V and 5 from J, leaving 8 bases between them. CDR3 DNA sequence: TGCGCCAGCAGCTTGGAGGGGGTAACTGAAGCTTTCTTT. Translated, it gives CASSLEGVTEAFF.

V is TRBV29-1 and J is TRBJ1-1, with 7 positions matching TRBD1. The germline CDR1 and CDR2 sequences are SQVTM and ANQGSEA. There are 12 residues in the CDR3. The J segment lost 1 base and the V segment lost 5 bases, leaving 1 base of the junction unmatched. This chain's CDR3 is CSVRQGNTEAFF. In nucleotides, the CDR3 is TGCAGCGTTCGACAGGGGAACACTGAAGCTTTCTTT.

The chain employs TRBV4-1 and TRBJ2-5; the D is unclear. TRBJ2-7 explains the end of the DNA better; the J call may be wrong. CDR1 and CDR2 (germline): MGHRA, YSYEKL. The CDR3 extends over 14 amino acids. The CDR3 region has the DNA TGCGCCAGCAGCCTTGCGTGGAGCTCCTACGAGCAGTACTTC. Encoded protein: CASSLAWSSYEQYF.

The chain has TRBV6-1 and TRBJ1-6; no reliable D call. The V and J ends lost 0 bases and 6 bases respectively, with 9 bases between them. The CDR3 has 15 residues. Germline CDR1 and CDR2: MNHNS and SASEGT. CDR3 nucleotide sequence: TGTGCCAGCAGTGAAGCTGGGGTAGGTAATTCACCCCTCCACTTT. This gives the protein CASSEAGVGNSPLHF.

This clonotype was recorded a few times. This sequence joins TRBV12-3 or TRBV12-4 and TRBJ2-4; the match to TRBD2 covers 7 bases. The CDR3 is 14 residues long. Losses at the gene ends were 3 bases for V and 6 bases for J; bases not matched to a gene: 5. The CDR3 DNA reads TGTGCCAGCAGTTTGGGGACTACGATAAACATTCAGTACTTC. It encodes CASSLGTTINIQYF.